One and the same sample provided the 24 T cell receptor beta chains below, sequenced in a study of T cell changes during pregnancy in multiple sclerosis (dated by TCRdb to between 2018 and 2021). Library method: the immunoSEQ multiplex PCR assay. The immuneACCESS repertoire file appears here via TCRdb, limited to in-frame rearrangements. These files lack a portion of the clones; in checked studies, under half of the deficit traces to unresolved V genes, and the cause of the others is not known. A total of fewer than 45,000 clones appear in this sample, 70% to 90% of them only once. The ten most abundant clones make up 5.5% to 6.5% of the sample. Sequencing used CD8+ T cells from peripheral blood mononuclear cells, obtained after pregnancy. The receptor source for this set is a female donor in good health, enrolled as a control in a pregnancy study.

The chain links TRBV6-6 to TRBJ1-1; no reliable D call. CDR3 length equals 11 residues. Germline V gene lookup returns CDR1 MNHNY and CDR2 SVGAGI (reference sequence). V was trimmed by 4 bases and J by 4 bases, leaving 4 bases between them. The CDR3 DNA is TGTGCCAGCAGTTCGGGCACTGAAGCTTTCTTT. It specifies CASSSGTEAFF.

The V and J genes are TRBV9 and TRBJ2-6; 7 nucleotides align to TRBD1. The junction had 6 bases not matched to a gene; V was cut back by 3 bases and J by 0 bases. The CDR3 has 17 amino acids. The germline gives CDR1 SGDLS, CDR2 YYNGEE. CDR3 sequence (DNA): TGTGCCAGCAGCGCGTCCGCAGGGGGCTCTGGGGCCAACGTCCTGACTTTC. This sequence encodes CASSASAGGSGANVLTF.

The V call is TRBV7-3, the J call TRBJ2-5, with a tentative D call TRBD1 (6 bases). Gene TRBJ2-7 matches the end of the DNA better, so the J call may be wrong. From germline, CDR1 is SGHTA and CDR2 FQGTGA. The CDR3 loop spans 15 amino acids. The CDR3 is CASSLGGGGSYEQYF. The CDR3 region has the DNA TGTGCCAGCAGCTTAGGGGGCGGTGGGTCCTACGAGCAGTACTTC.

V gene TRBV7-2 combines with J gene TRBJ1-1; 8 bases map to TRBD1. Germline V lookup: CDR1 SGHTA, CDR2 FQGNSA. This CDR3 spans 15 amino acids. V was pared by 6 bases and J by 3 bases, with 9 bases of the junction left unmatched. The CDR3 coding sequence is TGTGCCAGCAGACCCGACAGGGGCATAGACACTGAAGCTTTCTTT. This encodes CASRPDRGIDTEAFF. Filled out from reference TRBV7-2 and TRBJ1-1, the complete variable domain reads GAGVSQSPSNKVTEKGKDVELRCDPISGHTALYWYRQSLGQGLEFLIYFQGNSAPDKSGLPSDRFSAERTGGSVSTLTIQRTQQEDSAVYLCASRPDRGIDTEAFFGQGTRLTVV.

The chain recombines TRBV4-2 with TRBJ2-2; 9 nucleotides line up with TRBD1. Losses at the gene ends were 0 bases for V and 7 bases for J; bases not matched to a gene: 9. The CDR3 loop spans 17 amino acids. Germline V gene sequence: CDR1 LGHNA, CDR2 YNFKEQ. The DNA for the CDR3 is TGTGCCAGCAGCCAAGAGTGGACAGGGGAAGTAGGCGGGGAGCTGTTTTTT. This translates into CASSQEWTGEVGGELFF.

This rearrangement joins TRBV18 to TRBJ2-7; TRBD1 agrees at 7 bases. Germline lookup yields CDR1 KGHSH and CDR2 LQKENI. V was clipped by 4 bases and J by 4 bases; unmatched bases: 4. The CDR3 totals 13 residues. CDR3 in DNA: TGTGCCAGCTCACAGGGGGCGTTTTACGAGCAGTACTTC. Amino acid sequence: CASSQGAFYEQYF. Combining the CDR3 with reference TRBV18 and TRBJ2-7 gives the whole variable domain NAGVMQNPRHLVRRRGQEARLRCSPMKGHSHVYWYRQLPEEGLKFMVYLQKENIIDESGMPKERFSAEFPKEGPSILRIQQVVRGDSAAYFCASSQGAFYEQYFGPGTRLTVT.

The rearrangement joins TRBV30 to TRBJ1-6; weak D call: TRBD1 (5 bases). Trimming pared 4 bases from V and 8 bases from J, leaving 15 bases between. The germline gives CDR1 GTSNPN, CDR2 SVGIG (reference sequence). The CDR3 has 14 amino acids. CDR3 in DNA: TGTGCCTGGAATGAGGAGGGGAGGTATTCACCCCTCCACTTT. Protein: CAWNEEGRYSPLHF.

V usage is TRBV6-5 and J usage is TRBJ1-2, with a tentative D call TRBD1 (5 bases). Trimming shortened V by 0 bases and J by 8 bases, and 13 bases separated the two germline ends. This CDR3 is built from 14 residues. The V gene's germline CDR1 is MNHEY and CDR2 SVGAGI. CDR3 protein: CASSYSGGLQGYTF. CDR3 bases: TGTGCCAGCAGTTACTCGGGGGGTCTACAAGGCTACACCTTC.

This sequence joins TRBV27 and TRBJ1-1; D is perhaps TRBD1 (5 bases). CDR3 length: 14 amino acids. V was cut by 8 bases and J by 1 base, with 14 bases left in between. Germline V gives CDR1 MNHEY, CDR2 SMNVEV (reference sequence). CDR3 region: CASLAGTGNTEAFF. Written as DNA, the CDR3 is TGTGCCAGCCTCGCGGGGACGGGGAACACTGAAGCTTTCTTT.

V and J are TRBV28 and TRBJ2-7, with TRBD1 matching 9 bases. Unmatched junction bases numbered 5, after V lost 5 bases and J lost 3 bases. Germline V gene sequence: CDR1 MDHEN, CDR2 SYDVKM. The CDR3 runs to 14 residues. The DNA for the CDR3 is TGTGCCAGCAGTAGACAGGGGGACCTCTACGAGCAGTACTTC. It is translated as CASSRQGDLYEQYF.

The rearrangement uses TRBV12-5 and TRBJ1-1, with D possibly TRBD1 on 6 matching bases. CDR3 length: 14 residues. With 3 bases removed from V and 3 bases from J, the gap between germline ends came to 11 bases. CDR1 is LGHNT, CDR2 FRNRAP, per germline. Written as DNA, the CDR3 is TGTGCTAGTGGTTTTACAGGGACCTACACTGAAGCTTTCTTT. This gives the protein CASGFTGTYTEAFF. Complete variable domain (other parts from reference TRBV12-5 and TRBJ1-1): DARVTQTPRHKVTEMGQEVTMRCQPILGHNTVFWYRQTMMQGLELLAYFRNRAPLDDSGMPKDRFSAEMPDATLATLKIQPSEPRDSAVYFCASGFTGTYTEAFFGQGTRLTVV.

This clone was counted only a few times. This chain joins TRBV10-2 and TRBJ1-5, with no clear D. Germline V CDR1 and CDR2: WSHSY, SAAADI. CDR3 size: 13 residues. Trimming took 3 bases from V and 0 from J, leaving 3 bases between them. This CDR3 reads CASSDGSNQPQHF. The CDR3 DNA reads as TGCGCCAGCAGTGACGGTAGCAATCAGCCCCAGCATTTT.

The V call is TRBV6-1, the J call TRBJ2-3; the match to TRBD2 covers 14 bases. V shed 1 base and J 0 bases; nucleotides not matched to a gene: 3. Germline CDR1 and CDR2: MNHNS and SASEGT. CDR3 length equals 18 residues. Here the CDR3 reads CASSEGTSGGSSTDTQYF. CDR3 coding DNA: TGTGCCAGCAGTGAAGGGACTAGCGGGGGGTCTAGCACAGATACGCAGTATTTT.

This chain uses TRBV4-2 with TRBJ1-1; 7 bases are shared with TRBD1. The CDR3 has 15 residues. The V segment lost 1 base and the J segment 4 bases; nucleotides outside the gene matches: 6. CDR1 and CDR2 (germline): LGHNA, YNFKEQ. As DNA, the CDR3 is TGTGCCAGCAGCCAAGCGTGGGCAGGGGGCACTGAAGCTTTCTTT. Amino acid sequence: CASSQAWAGGTEAFF.

The J gene is TRBJ1-4, the V gene TRBV9; D not resolved. Per the germline V gene, CDR1 is SGDLS and CDR2 is YYNGEE. This CDR3 region has 15 residues. V was trimmed by 4 bases and J by 6 bases, leaving 16 bases between them. CDR3 sequence (DNA): TGTGCCAGCAGCTCAGGAGGTGACAAACATGAAAAACTGTTTTTT. Translated: CASSSGGDKHEKLFF.

J is TRBJ2-1 and V is TRBV4-3, with D possibly TRBD1 on 6 matching bases. The germline V gene has CDR1 LGHNA and CDR2 YSLEER. The V end was cut by 2 bases, the J end by 6 bases, with 14 bases between. CDR3 length: 15 amino acids. CDR3 bases: TGCGCCAGCAGCCAAAGGGAGACAGGCGTCAATGAGCAGTTCTTC. As protein: CASSQRETGVNEQFF.

This clone was seen a few times. The chain links TRBV13 to TRBJ1-1, with 8 bases that match TRBD1. Trimming cost V 2 bases and J 1 base; bases outside gene matches: 3. CDR3 length: 15 amino acids. CDR1 is PRHDT, CDR2 FYEKMQ, per germline (reference sequence). The DNA for the CDR3 is TGTGCCAGCAGCTTATTCGGACAGGGGAACACTGAAGCTTTCTTT. Residues: CASSLFGQGNTEAFF. Using reference TRBV13 and TRBJ1-1 for the parts outside the CDR3, the full variable domain is AAGVIQSPRHLIKEKRETATLKCYPIPRHDTVYWYQQGPGQDPQFLISFYEKMQSDKGSIPDRFSAQQFSDYHSELNMSSLELGDSALYFCASSLFGQGNTEAFFGQGTRLTVV.

The chain's CDR3 is CASSLTGQFYEQYF. CDR3 DNA sequence: TGTGCCAGCAGTCTAACGGGACAGTTCTACGAGCAGTACTTC. The V and J genes are TRBV6-5 and TRBJ2-7, with TRBD1 identical over 7 bases. The V gene end was trimmed by 5 bases and the J gene end by 3 bases; junction bases not matched to a gene: 7. Per the germline V gene, CDR1 is MNHEY and CDR2 is SVGAGI. CDR3 length: 14 residues.

The V and J genes are TRBV11-1 and TRBJ2-5; 15 nucleotides agree with TRBD2. CDR1 is SGHAT and CDR2 is FQDESV in the germline V gene (reference sequence). The CDR3 is made up of 17 amino acids. V shed 3 bases, J shed 1 base, and the junction held 3 bases outside the gene matches. The CDR3 here is CASSFGTSGGTQETQYF. The CDR3 DNA reads as TGTGCCAGCAGCTTCGGGACTAGCGGGGGGACCCAAGAGACCCAGTACTTC.

This chain links TRBV19 with TRBJ1-1; tentatively, D is TRBD1 (6 bases). Germline-derived CDR1 and CDR2 are LNHDA and SQIVND (reference sequence). V was clipped by 6 bases and J by 3 bases, with 14 bases between them. The CDR3 covers 14 residues. CDR3 bases: TGTGCCAGTAGCTATCCGGACAGAGACACTGAAGCTTTCTTT. Protein sequence: CASSYPDRDTEAFF.

V gene TRBV6-4 combines with J gene TRBJ2-3, with 7 nucleotides matching TRBD2. CDR3 length: 13 residues. V lost 5 bases, J lost 6 bases, and 5 bases stayed unmatched. CDR1 and CDR2 (germline): MRHNA, SNTAGT. CDR3 coding DNA: TGTGCCAGCAGTCGACTAGCAGGGGATACGCAGTATTTT. It encodes CASSRLAGDTQYF.

V gene TRBV11-2 combines with J gene TRBJ1-1; a weak D match, TRBD1 (5 bases). This CDR3 contains 13 residues. Germline V gives CDR1 SGHAT, CDR2 FQNNGV. V was shortened by 8 bases and J by 3 bases, with 13 bases between the two germline ends. CDR3 DNA: TGTGCCAGCGCGTTAGGGGTTCACACTGAAGCTTTCTTT. Translation: CASALGVHTEAFF.

The chain uses TRBV28 and TRBJ2-1, with TRBD2 identical over 7 bases. Germline V lookup: CDR1 MDHEN, CDR2 SYDVKM. The CDR3 is 15 residues long. V lost 2 bases to trimming and J lost 2 bases; unmatched junction nucleotides: 3. The CDR3 here is CASSLGEGPYNEQFF. CDR3 nucleotides: TGTGCCAGCAGTTTAGGGGAGGGACCCTACAATGAGCAGTTCTTC.

This chain links TRBV5-6 with TRBJ1-2; D is uncertain. Deletions cut 0 bases from V and 6 bases from J, with 9 bases between. Germline values: CDR1 SGHDT, CDR2 YYEEEE. The CDR3 length is 13 residues. The CDR3: CASSLAGVDGYTF. The CDR3 DNA reads as TGTGCCAGCAGCTTGGCCGGGGTTGATGGCTACACCTTC. Together with reference TRBV5-6 and TRBJ1-2, the CDR3 gives the full variable domain: DAGVTQSPTHLIKTRGQQVTLRCSPKSGHDTVSWYQQALGQGPQFIFQYYEEEERQRGNFPDRFSGHQFPNYSSELNVNALLLGDSALYLCASSLAGVDGYTFGSGTRLTVV.